This T cell receptor (beta chain) emerged from a study of neurological immune-mediated disorders. Germline CDR1 and CDR2: MDHEN and SYDVKM. The ends were cut back, 5 bases at V and 0 bases at J, with 14 bases in the middle. The length of the CDR3 is 16 residues. TCRdb processed the 5' RACE reads anew with MiXCR; each CDR3 protein has one entry. Among tens of thousands of distinct CDR3 sequences listed, more than 5% were seen once. Sorted libraries were made with about 1 million CD4+ or CD8+ T cells. This sequence originates from a middle-aged woman in good health. The sequenced sample consisted of CD4+ T cells from blood. The chain couples TRBV28 to TRBJ1-5; D unclear. CDR3 sequence (DNA): TGTGCCAGCAGTCCTACATGTGGGTATAGCAATCAGCCCCAGCATTTT. Translated, it gives CASSPTCGYSNQPQHF.